These 27 T cell receptor beta chains were sequenced from one sample in a study of regulatory T cells in long-lasting Graves disease. Time point denoted: newly diagnosed GD, antithyroid drugs for less than 3 months. The TCR library used RNA extracted from PBMCs. According to the study, TCR beta libraries were built with iRepertoire HTBI primers and CDR3-region Arm-PCR. In TCRdb, the multiplex PCR reads were re-called with MiXCR into one record per CDR3 protein. Of hundreds of thousands of distinct CDR3 sequences listed, roughly 16% are singletons. The same sample was also used in a study of T cells in Graves' hyperthyroidism and ophthalmopathy.

The specimen was peripheral blood mononuclear cells (PBMCs), collected at new diagnosis, from a patient treated with antithyroid drugs. All receptors derive from a woman aged 25 to 39 with Graves disease.

There are many counts of this clonotype. This sequence joins TRBV10-3 and TRBJ1-3, with no clear D. CDR1 ENHRY and CDR2 SYGVKD come from the germline V gene. The CDR3 runs to 15 residues. Trimming pared 2 bases from V and 0 bases from J, leaving 8 bases between. The CDR3 here is CAISEGPNSGNTIYF. CDR3 DNA: TGTGCCATCAGTGAGGGCCCTAACTCTGGAAACACCATATATTTT.

The CDR3 DNA is TGTGCCAGCAGTGAATCTCTATCGGGAGTAAGAAGGAACACCGGGGAGCTGTTTTTT. This encodes CASSESLSGVRRNTGELFF. The genes are TRBV25-1 and TRBJ2-2; weak D call: TRBD2 (6 bases). Trimming took off 1 base at V and 1 base at J, with 19 bases between the two ends. The CDR3 is made up of 19 amino acids. CDR1 and CDR2 from the germline V gene are MGHDK and SYGVNS.

The chain recombines TRBV18 with TRBJ1-5, with D perhaps TRBD1 (6 bases). Germline V gives CDR1 KGHSH, CDR2 LQKENI. V lost 6 bases, J lost 5 bases, and 11 bases lay in between. CDR3 length equals 13 residues. Here the CDR3 DNA reads TGTGCCAGCTCGACAGGTATGGATCAGCCCCAGCATTTT. It translates to CASSTGMDQPQHF.

This clonotype has a count of ten or more. CDR3 region: CASSGLPGEQYF. The CDR3 DNA sequence: TGTGCCAGCAGTGGACTGCCGGGGGAGCAGTACTTC. The V gene is TRBV2, the J gene TRBJ2-7, with a possible D match to TRBD2 (5 bases). This CDR3 spans 12 amino acids. The V gene's germline CDR1 is SNHLY and CDR2 FYNNEI. V was pared by 4 bases and J by 7 bases, with 11 bases between.

This clonotype occurred a few times. The rearrangement links TRBV3-1 to TRBJ2-7; TRBD1 might be the D (5 bases). This CDR3 is 15 amino acids long. V was trimmed by 4 bases and J by 2 bases, leaving 15 bases between them. CDR1 is LGHDT and CDR2 is YNNKEL in the germline V gene (reference sequence). Written as DNA, the CDR3 is TGTGCCAGCAGCCCCAAAAGTGGCAGGGCCTACGAGCAGTACTTC. It yields the protein CASSPKSGRAYEQYF.

This clonotype was recorded at least ten times. The chain has TRBV28 and TRBJ2-4; 7 bases agree with TRBD2. The CDR3 contains 14 residues. V gave up 2 bases and J gave up 9 bases; unmatched junction bases: 7. The germline V gene has CDR1 MDHEN and CDR2 SYDVKM. The CDR3 DNA is TGTGCCAGCAGTTTAATCCAGGGCGGGAGCATTCAGTACTTC. Its translation is CASSLIQGGSIQYF.

The CDR3 sequence is CSVLGAETQYF. The CDR3 DNA reads as TGCAGTGTATTAGGGGCAGAGACCCAGTACTTC. The chain carries TRBV20-1 and TRBJ2-5; possible D gene TRBD1, 5 bases. This CDR3 contains 11 residues. The V and J ends lost 7 bases and 4 bases respectively, with 10 bases between them. CDR1 is DFQATT, CDR2 SNEGSKA, per germline (reference sequence).

In this sample, this clonotype turned up many times. The V call is TRBV12-3 or TRBV12-4, the J call TRBJ1-1, with a weak D call TRBD1 (5 bases). The V end lost 4 bases, the J end lost 1 base, and 16 bases lay between the germline ends. The CDR3 is 16 residues long. The CDR3 sequence: CASSSEWGRENTEAFF. In DNA form, the CDR3 reads TGTGCCAGCAGTTCAGAATGGGGCCGAGAGAACACTGAAGCTTTCTTT.

The chain joins TRBV13 to TRBJ2-2; 7 bases are shared with TRBD1. The CDR3 loop spans 14 amino acids. After removal of 4 bases from V and 4 bases from J, the junction contained 3 bases not matched to a gene. Looked up from germline, CDR1 is PRHDT and CDR2 is FYEKMQ (reference sequence). The CDR3 reads CASSSRGFTGELFF. The DNA for the CDR3 is TGTGCCAGCAGCTCCAGGGGGTTCACCGGGGAGCTGTTTTTT.

The gene calls are TRBV19 and TRBJ2-1; perhaps TRBD2 as D (6 bases). Germline CDR1 LNHDA, CDR2 SQIVND (reference sequence). This CDR3 is built from 13 residues. V was pared by 4 bases and J by 7 bases, with 11 bases between. The CDR3 spells CASSTLAENEQFF. The CDR3 nucleotides read TGTGCCAGTAGTACCTTAGCGGAGAATGAGCAGTTCTTC.

This clonotype occurred many times. The rearrangement links TRBV3-1 to TRBJ2-3, with a possible D match to TRBD2 (6 bases). The germline CDR1 and CDR2 sequences are LGHDT and YNNKEL (reference sequence). The CDR3 is made up of 14 amino acids. V lost 4 bases to trimming and J lost 0 bases, with 8 bases between them. The CDR3 DNA follows: TGTGCCAGCAGCCGCGGAGGGAGCACAGATACGCAGTATTTT. Translation: CASSRGGSTDTQYF.

This clonotype showed up many times. A junction end diverges from the germline sequence, so it may reflect a read error. V and J are TRBV5-1 and TRBJ2-7, with D possibly TRBD2 on 5 matching bases. The CDR3 has 11 residues. Germline CDR1 SGHRS, CDR2 YFSETQ. The CDR3 loop is CASSSLGEQYF. The CDR3 nucleotides read TGTGCCAGCAGCTCACTAGGAGAGCAGTACTTC.

The sample holds many counts of this clonotype. This chain joins TRBV28 and TRBJ1-6; 10 bases fit TRBD1. Trimming took 10 bases from V and 9 from J; bases not matched to a gene: 15. The germline gives CDR1 MDHEN, CDR2 SYDVKM. The length of the CDR3 is 16 residues. This chain's CDR3 is CAIQRDRGLSGSPLHF. CDR3 bases: TGTGCCATCCAACGGGACAGGGGATTGTCAGGTTCACCCCTCCACTTT.

The CDR3 nucleotides are TGTGCCAGCAGCACCATCAGCAGGGTTGGGACGTATGGCTACACCTTC. Translation: CASSTISRVGTYGYTF. This chain links TRBV11-2 with TRBJ1-2; tentative D call: TRBD1 (5 bases). The CDR3 totals 16 residues. Trimming cost V 5 bases and J 5 bases, with 21 bases left between them. CDR1 and CDR2 from the germline V gene are SGHAT and FQNNGV.

There are a few counts of this clonotype. The chain employs TRBV6-1 and TRBJ1-6, with D tentatively TRBD1 (5 bases). The V gene lost 8 bases and the J gene lost 3 bases, with 8 bases spanning the gap. Germline V lookup: CDR1 MNHNS, CDR2 SASEGT. This CDR3 comprises 13 residues. The CDR3 region has the DNA TGTGCCAGCCGGGGACGCTATAATTCACCCCTCCACTTT. Its protein product is CASRGRYNSPLHF.

In its sample, this clonotype was seen a few times. This chain connects TRBV13 to TRBJ2-3; TRBD1 agrees at 8 bases. The V gene end was trimmed by 8 bases and the J gene end by 2 bases; junction bases not matched to a gene: 9. CDR3 size: 15 residues. CDR1 and CDR2 from the germline V gene are PRHDT and FYEKMQ (reference sequence). The CDR3 spells CASCRDRGLTDTQYF. As DNA, the CDR3 is TGTGCCAGCTGTCGTGACAGGGGACTCACAGATACGCAGTATTTT.

The genes are TRBV14 and TRBJ1-1; D possibly corresponds to TRBD1 (5 bases). V lost 3 bases and J lost 5, with 16 bases in between. Germline CDR1 is SGHDN and CDR2 is FVKESK. This CDR3 is 15 amino acids long. CDR3: CASSHHLPGNTEAFF. The CDR3 DNA reads TGTGCCAGCAGCCACCATCTCCCAGGGAATACTGAAGCTTTCTTT.

This clonotype was counted many times. The chain is built from TRBV6-9 and TRBJ2-1; D remains ambiguous. Deletions cut 3 bases from V and 6 bases from J, with 12 bases between. The CDR3 totals 14 residues. Germline CDR1 MNHGY, CDR2 SVAAGI. The CDR3 region is CASSYVSGANEQFF. The DNA of the CDR3 is TGTGCCAGCAGTTACGTTTCTGGCGCCAATGAGCAGTTCTTC.

Only a few counts were recorded for this clonotype. The rearrangement links TRBV7-3 to TRBJ1-1; possibly TRBD1 for D (5 bases). CDR1 and CDR2 from the germline V gene are SGHTA and FQGTGA. V lost 0 bases, J lost 4 bases, and 12 bases lay in between. The length of the CDR3 is 15 residues. The CDR3 DNA is TGTGCCAGCAGCTTAACGTCCGGGGGGGTCACTGAAGCTTTCTTT. Protein: CASSLTSGGVTEAFF.

The gene calls are TRBV7-9 and TRBJ1-1, with a weak D call TRBD1 (6 bases). The CDR3 is made up of 15 amino acids. Germline V CDR1 and CDR2: SEHNR, FQNEAQ (reference sequence). V lost 2 bases to trimming and J lost 2 bases, with 12 bases between them. CDR3 protein: CASSLQGFRNTEAFF. As DNA, the CDR3 is TGTGCCAGCAGCTTACAGGGGTTTAGAAACACTGAAGCTTTCTTT.

On this clonotype: This may be a read error, as it is one base from a much larger clone. V gene TRBV12-3 or TRBV12-4 combines with J gene TRBJ2-3, with D possibly TRBD2 on 6 matching bases. The end of the DNA fits TRBJ2-5 better, so the J call may be wrong. The CDR3 is made up of 14 amino acids. The CDR3 region has the DNA TGTGCCAGCAGTTTTTCGGGTGGGGGAGGGACCCAGTACTTC. Protein product: CASSFSGGGGTQYF.

The gene calls are TRBV6-1 and TRBJ2-7, with 8 bases identical to TRBD1. CDR1 and CDR2 (germline): MNHNS, SASEGT. The V and J ends lost 3 bases and 0 bases, in that order; junction bases with no gene match: 7. This CDR3 contains 16 residues. This CDR3 reads CASSDWTGSNSYEQYF. The CDR3 DNA reads TGTGCCAGCAGTGACTGGACAGGGTCAAACTCCTACGAGCAGTACTTC.

CDR3 region: CASSLAVPTGYGYTF. CDR3 nucleotides: TGTGCCAGCAGCTTGGCAGTCCCGACGGGCTATGGCTACACCTTC. The genes are TRBV5-4 and TRBJ1-2; unclear D gene. Trimming cost V 0 bases and J 4 bases, with 13 bases left between them. Germline loops: CDR1 SGHNT, CDR2 YYREEE (reference sequence). The CDR3 runs to 15 residues.

This chain uses TRBV6-2 or TRBV6-3 with TRBJ1-1; tentative D call: TRBD1 (6 bases). The CDR3 sequence is 18 residues long. CDR1 and CDR2 from the germline V gene are MNHEY and SVGEGT. V lost 5 bases, J lost 0 bases, and 22 bases lay in between. CDR3 loop: CASSEGGLLRGMNTEAFF. CDR3 DNA sequence: TGTGCCAGCAGTGAGGGGGGACTCCTAAGAGGCATGAACACTGAAGCTTTCTTT.

The chain combines TRBV27 with TRBJ2-7; maybe TRBD2 (7 bases). Per the germline V gene, CDR1 is MNHEY and CDR2 is SMNVEV (reference sequence). There are 18 residues in the CDR3. V was cut by 6 bases and J by 6 bases, with 30 bases left in between. The chain's CDR3 is CASSSQGGGRANNREQYF. Here the CDR3 DNA reads TGTGCCAGCAGCTCCCAAGGAGGGGGGAGGGCTAATAATCGCGAGCAGTACTTC.

The rearrangement joins TRBV11-2 to TRBJ2-7; D not certain. The CDR3 totals 15 residues. The V gene lost 5 bases and the J gene lost 0 bases, with 14 bases spanning the gap. Germline CDR1 SGHAT, CDR2 FQNNGV. CDR3 loop: CASSRPGASSYEQYF. As DNA, the CDR3 is TGTGCCAGCAGCCGGCCCGGCGCCAGCTCCTACGAGCAGTACTTC.

This clonotype has a handful of counts. The chain combines TRBV30 with TRBJ2-7, with D tentatively TRBD1 (6 bases). Trimming took off 0 bases at V and 4 bases at J, with 13 bases between the two ends. CDR3 length: 14 amino acids. CDR1 and CDR2 (germline): GTSNPN, SVGIG (reference sequence). CDR3: CAWSVIGRGYEQYF. The CDR3 bases are TGTGCCTGGAGTGTAATAGGCAGGGGATACGAGCAGTACTTC.